The clone carrying this T cell receptor (beta chain) has at least ten counts. The record originates from a study of T cell repertoires in cytomegalovirus infection. From the reads, TCRdb called clonotypes with MiXCR, one entry per CDR3 protein. Counted here are about 490,000 distinct CDR3 sequences, more than 15% occurring once; the ten biggest clones make up roughly a quarter. Trimming cost V 4 bases and J 9 bases, with 9 bases left between them. CDR1 MNHEY and CDR2 SVGEGT come from the germline V gene. CDR3 length: 11 residues. This chain connects TRBV6-2 or TRBV6-3 to TRBJ2-5; perhaps TRBD2 as D (5 bases). Sequencing input: CD8+ T cells from PBMCs. This TCR was sampled from a human donor in good health (CMV status not recorded). Some clones in this sample may be carry-over from other donors' samples. The CDR3 DNA is TGTGCCAGCAGTTCCGACTATCCCCAGTACTTC. It yields the protein CASSSDYPQYF.